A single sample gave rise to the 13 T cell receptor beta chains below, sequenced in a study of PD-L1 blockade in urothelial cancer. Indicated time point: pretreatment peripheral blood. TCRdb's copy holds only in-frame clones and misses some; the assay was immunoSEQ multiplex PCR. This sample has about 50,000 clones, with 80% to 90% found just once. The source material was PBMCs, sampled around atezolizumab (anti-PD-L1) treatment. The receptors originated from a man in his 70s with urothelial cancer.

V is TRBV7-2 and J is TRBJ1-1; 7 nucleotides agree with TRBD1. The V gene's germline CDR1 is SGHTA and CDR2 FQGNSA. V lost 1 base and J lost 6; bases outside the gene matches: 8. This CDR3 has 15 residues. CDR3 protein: CASSLVAGGSSEAFF. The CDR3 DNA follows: TGTGCCAGCAGCTTAGTTGCAGGGGGATCATCTGAAGCTTTCTTT.

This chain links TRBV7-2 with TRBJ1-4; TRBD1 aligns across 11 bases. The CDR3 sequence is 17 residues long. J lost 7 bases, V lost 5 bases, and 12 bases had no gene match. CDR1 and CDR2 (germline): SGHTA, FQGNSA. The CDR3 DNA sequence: TGTGCCAGCAGCGGTGGGACAGGGGGGCGGGTCGGTGAAAAACTGTTTTTT. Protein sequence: CASSGGTGGRVGEKLFF.

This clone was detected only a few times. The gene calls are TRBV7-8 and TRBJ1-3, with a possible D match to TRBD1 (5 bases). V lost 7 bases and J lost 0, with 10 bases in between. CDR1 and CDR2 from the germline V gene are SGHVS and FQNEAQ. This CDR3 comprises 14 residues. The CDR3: CASNDQGSGNTIYF. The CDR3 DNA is TGTGCCAGCAATGACCAGGGCTCTGGAAACACCATATATTTT.

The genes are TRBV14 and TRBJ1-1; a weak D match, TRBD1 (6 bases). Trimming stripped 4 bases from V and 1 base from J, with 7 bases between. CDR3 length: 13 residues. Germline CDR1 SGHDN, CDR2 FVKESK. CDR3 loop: CASSLQGNTEAFF. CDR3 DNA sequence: TGTGCCAGCAGCCTACAGGGGAACACTGAAGCTTTCTTT.

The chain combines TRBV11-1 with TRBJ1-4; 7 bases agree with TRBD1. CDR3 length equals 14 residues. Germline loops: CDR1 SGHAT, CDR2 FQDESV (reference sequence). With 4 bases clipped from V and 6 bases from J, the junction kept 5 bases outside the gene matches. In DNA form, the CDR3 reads TGTGCCAGCAGCTCCGGGACAGTTCATGAAAAACTGTTTTTT. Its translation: CASSSGTVHEKLFF.

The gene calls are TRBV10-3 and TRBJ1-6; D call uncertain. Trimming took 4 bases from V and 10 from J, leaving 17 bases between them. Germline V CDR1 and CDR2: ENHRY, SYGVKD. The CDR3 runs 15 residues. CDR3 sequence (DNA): TGTGCCATCAGTGCCTACGAGGGTGGGAGCTCACCCCTCCACTTT. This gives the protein CAISAYEGGSSPLHF.

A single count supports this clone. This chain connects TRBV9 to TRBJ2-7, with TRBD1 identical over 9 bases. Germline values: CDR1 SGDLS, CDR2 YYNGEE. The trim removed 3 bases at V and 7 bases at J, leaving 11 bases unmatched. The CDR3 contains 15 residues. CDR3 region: CASSASLQGAGEQYF. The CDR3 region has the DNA TGTGCCAGCAGCGCTTCATTACAGGGGGCTGGGGAGCAGTACTTC.

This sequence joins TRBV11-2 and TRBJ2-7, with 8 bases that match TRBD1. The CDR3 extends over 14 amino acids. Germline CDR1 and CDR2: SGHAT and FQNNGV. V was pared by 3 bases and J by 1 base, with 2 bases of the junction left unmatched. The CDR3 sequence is CASSLGQVSYEQYF. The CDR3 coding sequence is TGTGCCAGCAGCTTGGGACAGGTTTCCTACGAGCAGTACTTC. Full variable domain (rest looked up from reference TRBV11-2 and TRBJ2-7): EAGVAQSPRYKIIEKRQSVAFWCNPISGHATLYWYQQILGQGPKLLIQFQNNGVVDDSQLPKDRFSAERLKGVDSTLKIQPAKLEDSAVYLCASSLGQVSYEQYFGPGTRLTVT.

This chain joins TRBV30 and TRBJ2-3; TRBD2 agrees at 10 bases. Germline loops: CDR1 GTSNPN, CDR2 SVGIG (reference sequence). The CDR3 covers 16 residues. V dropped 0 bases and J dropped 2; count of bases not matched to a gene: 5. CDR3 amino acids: CAWSVPSGGTTDTQYF. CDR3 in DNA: TGTGCCTGGAGTGTACCTAGCGGGGGAACCACAGATACGCAGTATTTT.

CDR3 in DNA: TGTGCCAGCTCAGGGGGACAGGGGGATCGCTATGGCTACACCTTC. This encodes CASSGGQGDRYGYTF. The chain joins TRBV18 to TRBJ1-2; 11 positions match TRBD1. With 5 bases clipped from V and 4 bases from J, the junction kept 6 bases outside the gene matches. The CDR3 loop spans 15 amino acids. Germline V gene sequence: CDR1 KGHSH, CDR2 LQKENI.

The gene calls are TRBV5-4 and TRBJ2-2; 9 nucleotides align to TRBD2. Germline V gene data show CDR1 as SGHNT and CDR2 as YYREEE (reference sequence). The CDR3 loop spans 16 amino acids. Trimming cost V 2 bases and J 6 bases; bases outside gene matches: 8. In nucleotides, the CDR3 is TGTGCCAGCAGCTTCCCCGGGCGGGGGGGCTCCGGGGAGCTGTTTTTT. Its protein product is CASSFPGRGGSGELFF.

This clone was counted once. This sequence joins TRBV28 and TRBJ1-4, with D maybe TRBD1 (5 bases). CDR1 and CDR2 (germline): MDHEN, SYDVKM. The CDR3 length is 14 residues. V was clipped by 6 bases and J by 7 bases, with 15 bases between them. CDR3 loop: CASSHRDLGEKLFF. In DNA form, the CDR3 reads TGTGCCAGCAGCCACCGGGACTTAGGTGAAAAACTGTTTTTT.

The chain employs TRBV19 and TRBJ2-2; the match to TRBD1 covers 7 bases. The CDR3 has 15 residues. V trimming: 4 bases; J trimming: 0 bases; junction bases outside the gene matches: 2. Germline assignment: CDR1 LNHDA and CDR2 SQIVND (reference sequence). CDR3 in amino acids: CASSTQGANTGELFF. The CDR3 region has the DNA TGTGCCAGTAGTACTCAGGGGGCGAACACCGGGGAGCTGTTTTTT.